This T cell receptor beta chain emerged from a study of OX40 agonist ivuxolimab in advanced cancers. For the study at large: Prior anti-PD-1, anti-PD-L1 or anti-CTLA-4 therapy was allowed; roughly 40% had some.

Study findings and constraints: More expanded clones were seen, on average, in CD8+ T cells than in CD4+. People who partly responded at 0.1-3.0 mg/kg had some of the least clonal expansion seen. CD4+ and CD8+ blood T cells expanded clonally by week 6 at 0.1 to 3.0 mg/kg.

For this clone: The antigen remains unidentified.

Only in-frame clones appear in the TCRdb table, and some are missing; sequencing was by immunoSEQ multiplex PCR. The sample holds approximately 20,000 clones, 88% seen once. The CDR3 is made up of 16 amino acids. In germline, CDR1 is LNHNV, CDR2 YYDKDF (reference sequence). After removal of 8 bases from V and 1 base from J, the junction contained 9 bases not matched to a gene. The chain recombines TRBV15 with TRBJ2-1; 9 bases fit TRBD2. The sample consisted of CD4+ or CD8+ T cells sorted from blood, taken in a trial of the OX40 agonist ivuxolimab. This TCR was sampled from an adult with an advanced solid tumor such as melanoma, head and neck, liver or kidney cancer. CDR3 region: CATGSTSGGSYNEQFF. DNA of the CDR3: TGTGCCACCGGTTCGACTAGCGGCGGATCCTACAATGAGCAGTTCTTC. The full variable domain, in which reference TRBV15 and TRBJ2-1 provide the parts outside the CDR3, is DAMVIQNPRYQVTQFGKPVTLSCSQTLNHNVMYWYQQKSSQAPKLLFHYYDKDFNNEADTPDNFQSRRPNTSFCFLDIRSPGLGDTAMYLCATGSTSGGSYNEQFFGPGTRLTVL.